Listed below are T cell receptor beta chains from one sample, sequenced in a study of T cells after yellow fever vaccination. TCRdb recomputed calls from the 5' RACE reads with MiXCR, one row per CDR3 protein. Of approximately 330,000 distinct CDR3 sequences in the sample, roughly an eighth were seen once. The source material was CD4+ T cells sorted from PBMCs, sampled 15 days after the yellow fever booster vaccination. Receptor source: a man aged 18 to 35 who received the YFV17D yellow fever vaccine. Both conserved end residues are part of each CDR3. Fields, in order: V gene, clone size, D gene, J gene, CDR3 DNA, CDR3 protein. D genes are given only for firm matches. Where a row states a size, it is once, few, many or the class of an expanded clone; other rows omit it.

TRBV7-2	.	.	TRBJ2-4	TGTGCCAGCAGCTTGGGGCGGAACATTCAGTACTTC	CASSLGRNIQYF
TRBV9	few	TRBD2	TRBJ2-7	TGTGCCAGCAGCGGGGACGGGCGGGGGTCCTACGAGCAGTACTTC	CASSGDGRGSYEQYF
TRBV5-1	few	.	TRBJ1-2	TGCGCCAGCAGCTTCGGGGCCGAGTATGGCTACACCTTC	CASSFGAEYGYTF
TRBV5-1	many	TRBD1	TRBJ2-5	TGTGCCAGCAGCTTGGGGGACAGCCAAGAGACCCAGTACTTC	CASSLGDSQETQYF
TRBV7-2	many	TRBD2	TRBJ2-4	TGTGCCAGCAGCTTTAACCGGGGGGAAAACATTCAGTACTTC	CASSFNRGENIQYF
TRBV5-1	.	.	TRBJ2-1	TGCGCCAGCAGCTTACCACCCGTCAATGAGCAGTTCTTC	CASSLPPVNEQFF
TRBV4-3	few	TRBD2	TRBJ2-1	TGCGCCAGCGGCCTCGGACTAGCGGGGGGGCGCTCCTACAATGAGCAGTTCTTC	CASGLGLAGGRSYNEQFF
TRBV4-2	.	.	TRBJ2-2	TGTGCCAGCAGCCAAGACCCTGGCGGGAACACCGGGGAGCTGTTTTTT	CASSQDPGGNTGELFF
TRBV6-6	.	.	TRBJ1-2	TGTGCCAGCAGTTACATGACAGCTAACTATGGCTACACCTTC	CASSYMTANYGYTF
TRBV7-9	.	TRBD2	TRBJ2-7	TGTGCCAGCAGCAAGGGAGGGGAGCGCCACGAGCAGTACTTC	CASSKGGERHEQYF
TRBV20-1	.	TRBD2	TRBJ2-7	TGCAGTGCAACGGGACTAGCACGTTACGAGCAGTACTTC	CSATGLARYEQYF
TRBV4-3	.	.	TRBJ1-6	TGCGCCAGCAGCGCGCACCAAGCGGTCAGGGAAGCTTCACCCCTCCACTTT	CASSAHQAVREASPLHF
TRBV20-1	few	.	TRBJ1-1	TGCAGTGCTAGAAGACAGGTGAACACTGAAGCTTTCTTT	CSARRQVNTEAFF
TRBV6-5	.	.	TRBJ2-5	TGTGCCTCCGCCCGGACAGCCCACATGTACCAAGAGACCCAGTACTTC	CASARTAHMYQETQYF
TRBV5-5	.	TRBD1	TRBJ2-1	TGTGCCAGCAGCTCACCGGGACAGGGGGATCGAAATGAGCAGTTCTTC	CASSSPGQGDRNEQFF
TRBV7-2	many	.	TRBJ2-7	TGTGCCAGCAGCCCCCGACAGGGAGGTTCCTACGAGCAGTACTTC	CASSPRQGGSYEQYF
TRBV7-3	few	TRBD1	TRBJ2-1	TGTGCCAGCAGCTTAGGACCGGGACAGGGGGATGAGCAGTTCTTC	CASSLGPGQGDEQFF
TRBV9	few	TRBD1	TRBJ2-7	TGTGCCAGCAGCGTCGACCCGACAGGGAGCTACGAGCAGTACTTC	CASSVDPTGSYEQYF
TRBV2	.	.	TRBJ2-3	TGTGCCAGCACGAAGGAGGGGGATACGCAGTATTTT	CASTKEGDTQYF
TRBV18	.	.	TRBJ2-7	TGTGCCAGCTCACTGACGGACCTTCTCTTCGGGCAGTACTTC	CASSLTDLLFGQYF
TRBV29-1	few	TRBD1	TRBJ1-2	TGCAGCGTTGCACAGGGGGGCTATGGCTACACCTTC	CSVAQGGYGYTF
TRBV7-3	few	TRBD2	TRBJ2-3	TGTGCCACATTGGCGGGGGATTTGGGAGATACGCAGTATTTT	CATLAGDLGDTQYF
TRBV27	many	.	TRBJ2-7	TGTGCCAGCAGTGCCCAGGGATACGAGCAGTACTTC	CASSAQGYEQYF
TRBV10-3	.	.	TRBJ1-6	TGTGCCATCGCCGAGTTCGGGGTACCGAATTCACCCCTCCACTTT	CAIAEFGVPNSPLHF
TRBV7-2	many	TRBD1	TRBJ1-6	TGTGCCAGCAGGGGTACCGGGACAGGGAGTTCACCCCTCCACTTT	CASRGTGTGSSPLHF
TRBV6-5	few	.	TRBJ1-2	TGTGCCAGCAGTAAAACAGGAGATCGGGGGAATGGCTACACCTTC	CASSKTGDRGNGYTF
TRBV7-6	few	TRBD1	TRBJ2-4	TGTGCCAGCAGCTTAGCACGAGGGACAGGGGAGAACAAAAACATTCAGTACTTC	CASSLARGTGENKNIQYF
TRBV11-2	few	TRBD2	TRBJ2-4	TGTGCCAGCAGCTCGCGGGGGGCAGGGATTCAGTACTTC	CASSSRGAGIQYF
TRBV6-6	.	TRBD1	TRBJ1-1	TGTGCCAGCAGCCGATCTCTTGGACAGGCGGAAGCTTTCTTT	CASSRSLGQAEAFF
TRBV5-1	.	TRBD2	TRBJ2-1	TGCGCCAGCAGCTTGGTAACTAGCGGGGGAGACAATGAGCAGTTCTTC	CASSLVTSGGDNEQFF
TRBV12-3/TRBV12-4	few	.	TRBJ1-6	TGTGCCAGCAGACGAGTGGATTCACCCCTCCACTTT	CASRRVDSPLHF
TRBV2	few	TRBD2	TRBJ2-5	TGTGCCAGCATGGGGGCGGGGGGACCCCAAATCCAAGAGACCCAGTACTTC	CASMGAGGPQIQETQYF
TRBV7-2	many	.	TRBJ1-6	TGTGCCAGCAGCTTGGAGAGGGACTCACCCCTCCACTTT	CASSLERDSPLHF
TRBV12-3/TRBV12-4	many	TRBD2	TRBJ2-1	TGTGCCAGCAGTCGACGGGGGGGCTTGGATGAGCAGTTCTTC	CASSRRGGLDEQFF
TRBV19	.	.	TRBJ1-2	TGTGCCAGTAGTATCCCCGGGGATGCTAACTATGGCTACACCTTC	CASSIPGDANYGYTF
TRBV20-1	.	TRBD1	TRBJ2-1	TGCAGTGGTAGGGACAGGGGTATTACCGATGAGCAGTTCTTC	CSGRDRGITDEQFF
TRBV4-1	few	.	TRBJ1-2	TGCGCCAGCAGCATACGGGTGGGTCTCTCGGGGTCGTCAAATGGCTACACCTTC	CASSIRVGLSGSSNGYTF
TRBV5-1	.	TRBD2	TRBJ2-1	TGCGCCAGCAGCCCGGACCTAGGCGGGGGGTACAATGAGCAGTTCTTC	CASSPDLGGGYNEQFF
TRBV3-1	.	.	TRBJ1-3	TGTGCCAGCAGCTGGGGACGCCACTCTGGAAACACCATATATTTT	CASSWGRHSGNTIYF
TRBV9	few	.	TRBJ1-1	TGTGCCAGCAGCGTACAGGGCCAGGGAACTGAAGCTTTCTTT	CASSVQGQGTEAFF
TRBV12-3/TRBV12-4	few	TRBD1	TRBJ1-1	TGTGCCAGCAGTTTCTACAGGGGGCGAGCTTTCTTT	CASSFYRGRAFF
TRBV12-3/TRBV12-4	.	.	TRBJ2-7	TGTGCCAGCAGTTTAGACAGGACTTCCTACGAGCAGTACTTC	CASSLDRTSYEQYF
TRBV28	few	.	TRBJ1-3	TGTGCCAGCAGCGAGGTCTTTTTCTCTGGAAACACCATATATTTT	CASSEVFFSGNTIYF
TRBV10-3	many	.	TRBJ1-6	TGTGCCATCAGTGAGTCGGGGGACGGATCACCCCTCCACTTT	CAISESGDGSPLHF
TRBV5-1	few	TRBD1	TRBJ1-2	TGCGCCAGCAATCGGTTGGCCGGGACAGGGGGCGATGGCTACACCTTC	CASNRLAGTGGDGYTF
TRBV20-1	few	TRBD2	TRBJ2-1	TGCAGTGCGAGACCCCTAGCGGGGGATAATGAGCAGTTCTTC	CSARPLAGDNEQFF
TRBV12-3/TRBV12-4	few	TRBD1	TRBJ1-3	TGTGCCAGCAGTTGGGGAACAGGGGCCGGGTCCATATATTTT	CASSWGTGAGSIYF